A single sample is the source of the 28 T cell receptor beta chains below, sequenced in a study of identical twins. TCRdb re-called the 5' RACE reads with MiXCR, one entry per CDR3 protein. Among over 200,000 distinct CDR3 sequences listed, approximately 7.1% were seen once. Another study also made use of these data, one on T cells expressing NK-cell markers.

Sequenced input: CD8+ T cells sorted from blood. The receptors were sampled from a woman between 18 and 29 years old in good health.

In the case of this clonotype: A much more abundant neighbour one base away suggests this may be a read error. The CDR3 region has the DNA TGTGCCAGCAGGTCGCCAGGAGAATTGCGGCCCGAGCAGTACTTC. This sequence encodes CASRSPGELRPEQYF. The J gene is TRBJ2-7, the V gene TRBV7-2; no clear D gene. V lost 6 bases and J 6 bases, leaving 21 bases between the germline ends. This CDR3 comprises 15 residues. The germline CDR1 and CDR2 sequences are SGHTA and FQGNSA.

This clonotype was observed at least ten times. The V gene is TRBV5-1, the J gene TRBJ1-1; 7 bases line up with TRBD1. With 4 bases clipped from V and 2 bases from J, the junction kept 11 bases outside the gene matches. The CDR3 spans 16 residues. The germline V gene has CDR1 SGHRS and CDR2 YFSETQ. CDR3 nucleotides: TGCGCCAGCAGCACCCGACAGGGTCGAACTAACACTGAAGCTTTCTTT. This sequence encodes CASSTRQGRTNTEAFF.

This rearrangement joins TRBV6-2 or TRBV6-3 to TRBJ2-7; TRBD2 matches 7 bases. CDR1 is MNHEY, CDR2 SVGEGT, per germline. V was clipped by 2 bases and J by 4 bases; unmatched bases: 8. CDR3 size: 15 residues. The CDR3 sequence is CASSYGEGITYEQYF. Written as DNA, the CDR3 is TGTGCCAGCAGTTACGGGGAGGGGATAACGTACGAGCAGTACTTC.

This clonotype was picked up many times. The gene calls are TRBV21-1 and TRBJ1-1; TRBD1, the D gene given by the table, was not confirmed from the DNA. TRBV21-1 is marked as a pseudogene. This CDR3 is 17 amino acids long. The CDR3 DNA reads TGTGCCAGCAGCCCGCATGACCTAGGCGCGATGAACACTGAAGCTTTCTTT. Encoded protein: CASSPHDLGAMNTEAFF.

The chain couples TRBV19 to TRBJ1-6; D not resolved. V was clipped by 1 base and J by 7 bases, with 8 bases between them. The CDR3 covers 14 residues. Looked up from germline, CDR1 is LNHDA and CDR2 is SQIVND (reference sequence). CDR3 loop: CASSIVGGNSPLHF. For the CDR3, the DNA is TGTGCCAGTAGTATAGTTGGTGGCAATTCACCCCTCCACTTT. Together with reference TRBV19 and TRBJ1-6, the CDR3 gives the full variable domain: DGGITQSPKYLFRKEGQNVTLSCEQNLNHDAMYWYRQDPGQGLRLIYYSQIVNDFQKGDIAEGYSVSREKKESFPLTVTSAQKNPTAFYLCASSIVGGNSPLHFGNGTRLTVT.

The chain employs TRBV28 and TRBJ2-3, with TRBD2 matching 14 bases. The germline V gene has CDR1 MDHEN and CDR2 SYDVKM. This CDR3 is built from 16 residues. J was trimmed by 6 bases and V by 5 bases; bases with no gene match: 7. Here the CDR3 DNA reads TGTGCCAGCAGTGCCAGACTAGCGGGAGGGCACGATACGCAGTATTTT. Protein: CASSARLAGGHDTQYF.

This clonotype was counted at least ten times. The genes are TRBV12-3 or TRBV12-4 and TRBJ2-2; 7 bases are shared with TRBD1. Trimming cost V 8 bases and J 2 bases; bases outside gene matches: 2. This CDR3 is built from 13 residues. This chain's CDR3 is CASGQANTGELFF. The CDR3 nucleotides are TGTGCCAGCGGACAGGCCAACACCGGGGAGCTGTTTTTT.

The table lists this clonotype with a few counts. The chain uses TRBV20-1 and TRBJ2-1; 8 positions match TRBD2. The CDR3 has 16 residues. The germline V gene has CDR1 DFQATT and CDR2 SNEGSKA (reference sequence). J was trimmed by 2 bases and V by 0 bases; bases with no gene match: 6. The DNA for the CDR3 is TGCAGTGCTAGAGATCGGGACGGGAGGGCCTACAATGAGCAGTTCTTC. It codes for CSARDRDGRAYNEQFF.

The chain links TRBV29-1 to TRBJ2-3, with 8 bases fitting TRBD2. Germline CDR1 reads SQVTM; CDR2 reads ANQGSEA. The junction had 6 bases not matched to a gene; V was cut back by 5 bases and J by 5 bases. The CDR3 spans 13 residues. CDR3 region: CSVQSGGGDTQYF. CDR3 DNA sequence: TGCAGCGTTCAGTCCGGGGGGGGAGATACGCAGTATTTT.

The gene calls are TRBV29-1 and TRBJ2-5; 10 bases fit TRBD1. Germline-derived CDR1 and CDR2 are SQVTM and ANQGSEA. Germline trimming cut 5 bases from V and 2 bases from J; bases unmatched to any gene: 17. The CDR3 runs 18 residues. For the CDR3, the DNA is TGCAGCGTTCCGACCTTTCCGGGACAGGGGAGAGTACAAGAGACCCAGTACTTC. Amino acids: CSVPTFPGQGRVQETQYF.

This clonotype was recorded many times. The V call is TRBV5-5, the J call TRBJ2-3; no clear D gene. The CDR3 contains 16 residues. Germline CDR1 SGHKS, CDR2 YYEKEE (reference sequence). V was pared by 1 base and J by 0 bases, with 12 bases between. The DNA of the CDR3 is TGTGCCAGCAGCTTGCTACGGCAGCTAAGCACAGATACGCAGTATTTT. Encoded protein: CASSLLRQLSTDTQYF.

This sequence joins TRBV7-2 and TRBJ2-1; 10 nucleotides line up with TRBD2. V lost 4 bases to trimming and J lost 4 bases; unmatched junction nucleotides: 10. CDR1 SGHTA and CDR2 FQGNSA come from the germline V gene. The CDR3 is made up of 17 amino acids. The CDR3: CASSSNPLLAGYNEQFF. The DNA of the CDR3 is TGTGCCAGCAGCTCCAATCCCTTACTAGCGGGATACAATGAGCAGTTCTTC.

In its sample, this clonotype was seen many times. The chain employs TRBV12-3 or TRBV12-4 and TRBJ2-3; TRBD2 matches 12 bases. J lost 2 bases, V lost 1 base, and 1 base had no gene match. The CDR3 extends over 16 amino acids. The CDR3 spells CASSLGTSGTTDTQYF. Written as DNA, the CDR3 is TGTGCCAGCAGTTTAGGGACTAGCGGGACCACAGATACGCAGTATTTT.

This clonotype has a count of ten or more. The CDR3 bases are TGTGCCAGCGGAAGTCTGGGACCTAACAATGAGCAGTTCTTC. Protein: CASGSLGPNNEQFF. The chain links TRBV2 to TRBJ2-1; D is tentatively TRBD1 or TRBD2 (5 bases each). Between the trimmed V and J ends, which lost 8 bases and 5 bases, there was a span of 16 bases. Germline values: CDR1 SNHLY, CDR2 FYNNEI. The CDR3 covers 14 residues.

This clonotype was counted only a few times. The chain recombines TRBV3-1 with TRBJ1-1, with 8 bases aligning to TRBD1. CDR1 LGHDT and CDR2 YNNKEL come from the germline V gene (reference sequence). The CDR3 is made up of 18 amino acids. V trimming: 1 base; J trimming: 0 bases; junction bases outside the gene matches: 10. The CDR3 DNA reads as TGTGCCAGCAGCCAAGCGGTGACAGGGGTAGGAGTGAACACTGAAGCTTTCTTT. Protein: CASSQAVTGVGVNTEAFF.

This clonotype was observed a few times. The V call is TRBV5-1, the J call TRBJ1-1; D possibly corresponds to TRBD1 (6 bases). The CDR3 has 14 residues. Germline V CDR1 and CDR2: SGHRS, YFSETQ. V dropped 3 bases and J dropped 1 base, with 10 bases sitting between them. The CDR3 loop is CASSYRVSNTEAFF. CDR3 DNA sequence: TGCGCCAGCAGCTACAGGGTCTCGAACACTGAAGCTTTCTTT. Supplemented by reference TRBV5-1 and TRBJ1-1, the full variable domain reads KAGVTQTPRYLIKTRGQQVTLSCSPISGHRSVSWYQQTPGQGLQFLFEYFSETQRNKGNFPGRFSGRQFSNSRSEMNVSTLELGDSALYLCASSYRVSNTEAFFGQGTRLTVV.

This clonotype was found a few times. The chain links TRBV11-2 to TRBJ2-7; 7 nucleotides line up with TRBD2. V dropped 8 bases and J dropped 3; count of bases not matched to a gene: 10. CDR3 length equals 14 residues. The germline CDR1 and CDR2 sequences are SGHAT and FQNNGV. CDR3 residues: CASAGEGRYYEQYF. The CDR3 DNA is TGTGCCAGCGCTGGGGAGGGACGGTACTACGAGCAGTACTTC. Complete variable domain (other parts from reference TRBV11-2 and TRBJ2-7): EAGVAQSPRYKIIEKRQSVAFWCNPISGHATLYWYQQILGQGPKLLIQFQNNGVVDDSQLPKDRFSAERLKGVDSTLKIQPAKLEDSAVYLCASAGEGRYYEQYFGPGTRLTVT.

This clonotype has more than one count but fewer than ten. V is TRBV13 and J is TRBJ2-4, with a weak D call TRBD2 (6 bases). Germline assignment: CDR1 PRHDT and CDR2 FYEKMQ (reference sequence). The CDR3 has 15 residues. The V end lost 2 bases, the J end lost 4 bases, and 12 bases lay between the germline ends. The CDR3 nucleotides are TGTGCCAGCAGCTTATTTCAGGGAGGTAAAAACATTCAGTACTTC. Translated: CASSLFQGGKNIQYF.

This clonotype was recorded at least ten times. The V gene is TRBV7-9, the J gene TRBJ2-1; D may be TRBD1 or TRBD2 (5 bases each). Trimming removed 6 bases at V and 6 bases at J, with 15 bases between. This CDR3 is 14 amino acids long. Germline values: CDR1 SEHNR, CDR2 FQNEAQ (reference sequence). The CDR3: CASSGGIGINEQFF. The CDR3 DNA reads TGTGCCAGCAGTGGGGGTATAGGAATCAATGAGCAGTTCTTC. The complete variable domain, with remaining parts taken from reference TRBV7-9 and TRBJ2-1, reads DTGVSQNPRHKITKRGQNVTFRCDPISEHNRLYWYRQTLGQGPEFLTYFQNEAQLEKSRLLSDRFSAERPKGSFSTLEIQRTEQGDSAMYLCASSGGIGINEQFFGPGTRLTVL.

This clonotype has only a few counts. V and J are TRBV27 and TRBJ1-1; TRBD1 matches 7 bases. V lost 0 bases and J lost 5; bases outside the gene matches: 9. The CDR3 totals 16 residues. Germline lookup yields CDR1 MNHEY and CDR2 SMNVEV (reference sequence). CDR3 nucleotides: TGTGCCAGCAGTTTATCTCCAGGGGGGGTCTCAACTGAAGCTTTCTTT. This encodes CASSLSPGGVSTEAFF.

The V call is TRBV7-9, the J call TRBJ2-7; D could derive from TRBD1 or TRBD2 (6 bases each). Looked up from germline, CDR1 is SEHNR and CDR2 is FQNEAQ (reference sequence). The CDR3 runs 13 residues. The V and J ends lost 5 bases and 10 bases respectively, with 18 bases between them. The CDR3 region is CASSLLGGPDQYF. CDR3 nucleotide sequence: TGTGCCAGCAGCCTCCTGGGGGGCCCGGACCAGTACTTC.

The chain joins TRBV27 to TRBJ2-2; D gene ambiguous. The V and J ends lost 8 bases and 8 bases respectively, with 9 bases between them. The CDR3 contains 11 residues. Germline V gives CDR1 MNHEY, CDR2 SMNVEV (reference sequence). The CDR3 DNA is TGTGCCAGCGGGGTTTTAGGGGAGCTGTTTTTT. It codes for CASGVLGELFF.

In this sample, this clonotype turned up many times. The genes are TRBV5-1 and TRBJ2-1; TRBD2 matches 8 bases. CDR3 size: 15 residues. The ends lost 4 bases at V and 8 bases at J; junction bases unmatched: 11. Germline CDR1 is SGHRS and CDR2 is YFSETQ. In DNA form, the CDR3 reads TGCGCCAGCAGCCTAGAAGCGGGAGTATACTATGAGCAGTTCTTC. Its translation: CASSLEAGVYYEQFF.

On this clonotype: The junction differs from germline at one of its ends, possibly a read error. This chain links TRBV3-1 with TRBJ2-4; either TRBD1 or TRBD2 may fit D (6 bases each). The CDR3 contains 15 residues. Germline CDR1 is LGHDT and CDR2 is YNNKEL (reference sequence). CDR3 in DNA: TGTGCCAGCAGCCCCCATTCGGGGGCCAAAAACATTCAGTGCTTC. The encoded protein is CASSPHSGAKNIQCF.

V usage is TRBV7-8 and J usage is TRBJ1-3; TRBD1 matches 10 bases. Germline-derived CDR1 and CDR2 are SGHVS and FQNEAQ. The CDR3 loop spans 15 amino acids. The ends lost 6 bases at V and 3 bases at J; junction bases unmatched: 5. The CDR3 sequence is CASRAGTGVGNTIYF. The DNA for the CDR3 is TGTGCCAGCAGGGCCGGGACAGGGGTTGGAAACACCATATATTTT. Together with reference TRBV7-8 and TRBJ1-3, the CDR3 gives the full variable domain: GAGVSQSPRYKVAKRGQDVALRCDPISGHVSLFWYQQALGQGPEFLTYFQNEAQLDKSGLPSDRFFAERPEGSVSTLKIQRTQQEDSAVYLCASRAGTGVGNTIYFGEGSWLTVV.

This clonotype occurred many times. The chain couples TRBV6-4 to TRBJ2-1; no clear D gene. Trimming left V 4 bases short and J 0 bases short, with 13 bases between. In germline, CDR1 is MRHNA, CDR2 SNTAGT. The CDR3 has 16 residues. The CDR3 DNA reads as TGTGCCAGCAGTGGGAGACATGGCGTCTCCTACAATGAGCAGTTCTTC. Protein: CASSGRHGVSYNEQFF.

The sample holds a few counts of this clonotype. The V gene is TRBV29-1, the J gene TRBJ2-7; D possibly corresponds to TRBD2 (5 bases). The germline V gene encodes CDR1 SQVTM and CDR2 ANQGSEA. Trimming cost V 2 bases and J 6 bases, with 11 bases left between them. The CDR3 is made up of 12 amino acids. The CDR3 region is CSVEIQGSEQYF. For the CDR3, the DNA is TGCAGCGTTGAAATACAAGGGAGCGAGCAGTACTTC.

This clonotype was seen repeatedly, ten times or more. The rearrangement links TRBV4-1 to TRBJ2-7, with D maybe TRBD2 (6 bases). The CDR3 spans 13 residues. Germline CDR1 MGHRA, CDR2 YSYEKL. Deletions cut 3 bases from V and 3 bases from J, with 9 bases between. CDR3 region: CASSHPAGYEQYF. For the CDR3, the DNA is TGCGCCAGCAGCCATCCAGCGGGCTACGAGCAGTACTTC.